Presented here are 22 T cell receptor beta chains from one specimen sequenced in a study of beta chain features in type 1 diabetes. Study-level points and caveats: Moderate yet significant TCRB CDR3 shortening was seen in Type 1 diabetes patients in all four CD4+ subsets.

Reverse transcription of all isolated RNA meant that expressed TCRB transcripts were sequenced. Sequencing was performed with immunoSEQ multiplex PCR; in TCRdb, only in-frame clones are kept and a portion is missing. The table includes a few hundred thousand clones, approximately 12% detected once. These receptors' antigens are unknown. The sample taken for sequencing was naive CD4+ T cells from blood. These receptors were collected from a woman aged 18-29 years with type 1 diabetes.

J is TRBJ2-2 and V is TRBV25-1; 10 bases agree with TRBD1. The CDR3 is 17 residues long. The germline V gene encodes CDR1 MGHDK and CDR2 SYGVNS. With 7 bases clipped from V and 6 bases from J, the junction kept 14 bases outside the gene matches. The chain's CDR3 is CASTYSPGQGEAGELFF. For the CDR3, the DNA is TGTGCCAGCACCTACAGTCCTGGACAGGGGGAAGCCGGGGAGCTGTTTTTT.

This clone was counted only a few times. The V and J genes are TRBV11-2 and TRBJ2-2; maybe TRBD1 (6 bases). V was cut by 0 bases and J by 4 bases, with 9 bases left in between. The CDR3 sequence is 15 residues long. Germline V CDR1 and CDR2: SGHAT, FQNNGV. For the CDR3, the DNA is TGTGCCAGCAGCTTAGAGGGGGCTGGCACCGGGGAGCTGTTTTTT. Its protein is CASSLEGAGTGELFF.

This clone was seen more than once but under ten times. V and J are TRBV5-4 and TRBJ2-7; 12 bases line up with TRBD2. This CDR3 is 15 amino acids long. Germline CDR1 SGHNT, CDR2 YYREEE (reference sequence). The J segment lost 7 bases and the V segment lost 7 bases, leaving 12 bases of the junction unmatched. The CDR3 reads CASGKQGLAGSEQYF. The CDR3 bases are TGTGCCAGCGGGAAGCAAGGACTAGCGGGATCGGAGCAGTACTTC.

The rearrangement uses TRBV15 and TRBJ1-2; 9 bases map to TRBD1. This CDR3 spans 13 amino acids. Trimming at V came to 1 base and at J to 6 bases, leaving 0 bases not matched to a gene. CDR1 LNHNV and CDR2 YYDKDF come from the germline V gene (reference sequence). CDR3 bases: TGTGCCACCAGCAGAGGGACAGGGGATGGCTACACCTTC. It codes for CATSRGTGDGYTF.

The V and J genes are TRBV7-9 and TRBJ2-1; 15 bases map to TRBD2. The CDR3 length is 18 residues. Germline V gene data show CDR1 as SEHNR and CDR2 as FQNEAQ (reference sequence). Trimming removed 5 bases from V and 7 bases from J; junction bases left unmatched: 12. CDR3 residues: CASSLGLAGGPITNEQFF. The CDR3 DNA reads TGTGCCAGCAGCCTCGGACTAGCGGGAGGGCCCATTACTAATGAGCAGTTCTTC.

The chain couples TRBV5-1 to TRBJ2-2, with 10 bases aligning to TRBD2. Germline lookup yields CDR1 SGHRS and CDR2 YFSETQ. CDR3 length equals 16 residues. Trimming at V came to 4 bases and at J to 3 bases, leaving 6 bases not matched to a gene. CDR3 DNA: TGCGCCAGCAGCCCTACTAGCGGGATTTACACCGGGGAGCTGTTTTTT. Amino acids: CASSPTSGIYTGELFF.

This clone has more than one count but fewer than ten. In DNA, the CDR3 is TGTGCCTGGAGTGTTTCCTGGGGCCTTCACAATGAGCAGTTCTTC. Protein: CAWSVSWGLHNEQFF. The chain links TRBV30 to TRBJ2-1; D might be TRBD1 (5 bases). The V end lost 0 bases, the J end lost 5 bases, and 14 bases lay between the germline ends. This CDR3 is 15 amino acids long. Germline CDR1 GTSNPN, CDR2 SVGIG (reference sequence). The full variable domain, rest sourced from reference TRBV30 and TRBJ2-1, is SQTIHQWPATLVQPVGSPLSLECTVEGTSNPNLYWYRQAAGRGLQLLFYSVGIGQISSEVPQNLSASRPQDRQFILSSKKLLLSDSGFYLCAWSVSWGLHNEQFFGPGTRLTVL.

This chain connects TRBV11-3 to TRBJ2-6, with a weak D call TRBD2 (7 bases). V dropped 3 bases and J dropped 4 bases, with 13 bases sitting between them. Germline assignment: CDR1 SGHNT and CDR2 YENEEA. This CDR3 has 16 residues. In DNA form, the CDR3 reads TGTGCCAGCAGCTTGGGGGGGGCGAAAGGGGCCAACGTCCTGACTTTC. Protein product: CASSLGGAKGANVLTF.

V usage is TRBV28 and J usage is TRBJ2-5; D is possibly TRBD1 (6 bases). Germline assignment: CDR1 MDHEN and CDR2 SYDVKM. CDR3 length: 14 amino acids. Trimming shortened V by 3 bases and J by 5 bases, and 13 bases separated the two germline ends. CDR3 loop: CASSFPTGWETQYF. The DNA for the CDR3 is TGTGCCAGCAGTTTCCCCACAGGGTGGGAGACCCAGTACTTC.

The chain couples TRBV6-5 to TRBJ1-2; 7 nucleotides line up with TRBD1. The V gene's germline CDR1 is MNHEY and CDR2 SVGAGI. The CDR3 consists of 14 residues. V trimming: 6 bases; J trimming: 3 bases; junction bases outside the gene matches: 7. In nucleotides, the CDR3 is TGTGCCAGCAGACCAAGGGACAGCTACTATGGCTACACCTTC. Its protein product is CASRPRDSYYGYTF.

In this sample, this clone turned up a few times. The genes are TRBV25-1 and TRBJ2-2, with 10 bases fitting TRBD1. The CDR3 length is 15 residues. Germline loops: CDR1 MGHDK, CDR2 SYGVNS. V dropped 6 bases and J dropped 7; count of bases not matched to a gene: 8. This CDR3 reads CASSQRQGAGGELFF. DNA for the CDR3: TGTGCCAGCAGCCAAAGACAGGGGGCTGGCGGGGAGCTGTTTTTT.

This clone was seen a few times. The CDR3 sequence: CASRREARYGYTF. Here the CDR3 DNA reads TGTGCCAGCCGACGGGAGGCTCGCTATGGCTACACCTTC. The chain carries TRBV13 and TRBJ1-2, with D unclear. V lost 8 bases and J 4 bases, leaving 14 bases between the germline ends. The CDR3 sequence is 13 residues long. Germline CDR1 PRHDT, CDR2 FYEKMQ (reference sequence). The entire variable domain, with the rest obtained from reference TRBV13 and TRBJ1-2, is as follows: AAGVIQSPRHLIKEKRETATLKCYPIPRHDTVYWYQQGPGQDPQFLISFYEKMQSDKGSIPDRFSAQQFSDYHSELNMSSLELGDSALYFCASRREARYGYTFGSGTRLTVV.

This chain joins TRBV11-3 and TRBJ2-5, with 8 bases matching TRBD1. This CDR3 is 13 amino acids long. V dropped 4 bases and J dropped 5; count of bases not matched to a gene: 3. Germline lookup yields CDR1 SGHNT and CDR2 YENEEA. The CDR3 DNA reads TGTGCCAGCAGCTGGGACAGGTGGGAGACCCAGTACTTC. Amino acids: CASSWDRWETQYF.

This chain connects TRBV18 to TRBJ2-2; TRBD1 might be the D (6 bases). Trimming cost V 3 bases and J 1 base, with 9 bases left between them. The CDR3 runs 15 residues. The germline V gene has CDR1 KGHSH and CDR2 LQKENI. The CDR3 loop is CASSPGTLNTGELFF. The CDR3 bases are TGTGCCAGCTCACCCGGGACATTGAACACCGGGGAGCTGTTTTTT.

As DNA, the CDR3 is TGTGCCAGCAATGCCGCCCCGGGGGGAAACATTCAGTACTTC. Its translation: CASNAAPGGNIQYF. This chain uses TRBV6-5 with TRBJ2-4; 7 nucleotides line up with TRBD2. V was clipped by 7 bases and J by 6 bases; unmatched bases: 9. Germline lookup yields CDR1 MNHEY and CDR2 SVGAGI. The CDR3 has 14 amino acids.

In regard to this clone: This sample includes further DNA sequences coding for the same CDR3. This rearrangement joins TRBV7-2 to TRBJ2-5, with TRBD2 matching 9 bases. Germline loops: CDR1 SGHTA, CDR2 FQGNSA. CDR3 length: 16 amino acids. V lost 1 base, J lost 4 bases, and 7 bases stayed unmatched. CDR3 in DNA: TGTGCCAGCAGCTTAGTGGCGGGAGGGCCTGGAGAGACCCAGTACTTC. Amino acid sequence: CASSLVAGGPGETQYF. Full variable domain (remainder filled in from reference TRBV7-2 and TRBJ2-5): GAGVSQSPSNKVTEKGKDVELRCDPISGHTALYWYRQSLGQGLEFLIYFQGNSAPDKSGLPSDRFSAERTGGSVSTLTIQRTQQEDSAVYLCASSLVAGGPGETQYFGPGTRLLVL.

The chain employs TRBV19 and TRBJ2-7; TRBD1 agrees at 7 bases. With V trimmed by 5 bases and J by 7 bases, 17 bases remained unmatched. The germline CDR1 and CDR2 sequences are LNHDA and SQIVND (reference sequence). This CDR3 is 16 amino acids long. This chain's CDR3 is CASSARARTGEGEQYF. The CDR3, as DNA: TGTGCCAGTAGTGCACGGGCCCGGACAGGAGAAGGAGAGCAGTACTTC.

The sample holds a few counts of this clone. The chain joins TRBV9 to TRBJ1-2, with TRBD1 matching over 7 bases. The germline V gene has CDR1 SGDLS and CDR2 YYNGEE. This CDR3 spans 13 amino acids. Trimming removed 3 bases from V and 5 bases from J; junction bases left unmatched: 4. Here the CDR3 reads CASSAGQVYGYTF. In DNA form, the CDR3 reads TGTGCCAGCAGCGCAGGACAGGTTTATGGCTACACCTTC.

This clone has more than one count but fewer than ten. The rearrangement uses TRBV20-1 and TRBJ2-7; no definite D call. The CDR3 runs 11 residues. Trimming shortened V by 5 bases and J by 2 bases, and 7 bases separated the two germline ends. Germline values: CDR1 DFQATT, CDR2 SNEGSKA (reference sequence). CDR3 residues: CSAVLPYEQYF. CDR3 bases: TGCAGTGCTGTCCTACCCTACGAGCAGTACTTC.

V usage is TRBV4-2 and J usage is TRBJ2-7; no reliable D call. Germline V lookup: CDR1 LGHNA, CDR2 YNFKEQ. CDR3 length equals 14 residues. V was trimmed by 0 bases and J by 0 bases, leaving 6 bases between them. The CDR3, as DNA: TGTGCCAGCAGCCAAGAGGAGAGCTCCTACGAGCAGTACTTC. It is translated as CASSQEESSYEQYF.

The CDR3 sequence: CASSLVTPGLTNTGELFF. The CDR3 region has the DNA TGTGCCAGCAGCTTAGTGACACCAGGACTTACGAACACCGGGGAGCTGTTTTTT. The chain uses TRBV7-6 and TRBJ2-2, with D possibly being TRBD2 (5 bases). V dropped 1 base and J dropped 0 bases, with 15 bases sitting between them. Germline lookup yields CDR1 SGHVS and CDR2 FNYEAQ. This CDR3 region has 18 residues.

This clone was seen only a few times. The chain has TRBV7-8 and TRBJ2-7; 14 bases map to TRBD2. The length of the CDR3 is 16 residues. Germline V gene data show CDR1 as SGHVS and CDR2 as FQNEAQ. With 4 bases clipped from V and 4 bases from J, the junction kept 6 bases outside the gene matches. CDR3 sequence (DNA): TGTGCCAGCAGCTCCTGGACTAGCGGGAGGTATTACGAGCAGTACTTC. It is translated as CASSSWTSGRYYEQYF.